Following are 9 T cell receptor beta chains from one sample sequenced in a study of STAT3 mutations in large granular lymphocyte leukemia (dated by TCRdb to the late 2010s). Receptor amplification or capture employed the immunoSEQ multiplex PCR assay. TCRdb holds this immuneACCESS table with in-frame rearrangements only. Some clones are missing; in checked studies, unresolved V genes explain under half, and the rest has no known cause. In this sample the table shows approximately 29,000 clones, around 85% of which occur a single time. The ten most abundant clones make up 12% of the sample. The investigation overall reported the following: At least one immunodominant TCRbeta clonotype was present in every T-LGLL patient, and multiple immunodominant subclonotypes appeared in about half of the T-LGLL patients.

Their antigens are not known. Sample: peripheral blood mononuclear cells. Receptors originate from a man aged 55 to 70 with T-cell large granular lymphocyte leukemia. Some clones in this sample may be carry-over from other donors' samples. The age is the age at diagnosis.

This clone was counted once. The J gene is TRBJ2-3, the V gene TRBV10-2; TRBD2 aligns across 10 bases. V dropped 2 bases and J dropped 2; count of bases not matched to a gene: 4. This CDR3 has 16 amino acids. Germline-derived CDR1 and CDR2 are WSHSY and SAAADI. CDR3 in amino acids: CASSEPSGRVTDTQYF. The CDR3, as DNA: TGCGCCAGCAGTGAGCCCAGCGGGAGGGTCACAGATACGCAGTATTTT.

CDR3 DNA: TGTGCCAGCGTCACCCCCGATACAGGGGAGTCCTACGAGCAGTACTTC. Encoded protein: CASVTPDTGESYEQYF. The V and J genes are TRBV27 and TRBJ2-7; 7 nucleotides align to TRBD1. CDR1 is MNHEY and CDR2 is SMNVEV in the germline V gene (reference sequence). There are 16 residues in the CDR3. With V trimmed by 8 bases and J by 1 base, 14 bases remained unmatched.

This chain uses TRBV30 with TRBJ2-3; D perhaps matches TRBD1 (6 bases). The CDR3 totals 14 residues. Germline V lookup: CDR1 GTSNPN, CDR2 SVGIG (reference sequence). Deletions cut 4 bases from V and 1 base from J, with 12 bases between. This CDR3 reads CAWTQGLGTDTQYF. In nucleotides, the CDR3 is TGTGCCTGGACCCAGGGGTTGGGCACAGATACGCAGTATTTT.

V and J are TRBV4-3 and TRBJ2-1; 9 positions match TRBD2. The CDR3 covers 17 residues. The V and J ends lost 1 base and 0 bases, in that order; junction bases with no gene match: 4. From germline, CDR1 is LGHNA and CDR2 YSLEER. The CDR3 region is CASSQGGTSSSYNEQFF. The CDR3 DNA is TGCGCCAGCAGCCAAGGAGGGACTAGCAGCTCCTACAATGAGCAGTTCTTC.

The chain joins TRBV6-5 to TRBJ1-5; D remains ambiguous. The germline V and J ends were trimmed by 7 bases and 0 bases, with 13 bases remaining between them. Germline V gives CDR1 MNHEY, CDR2 SVGAGI. CDR3 length: 15 residues. The DNA of the CDR3 is TGTGCCAGCACCGTGACATCTGATAGCAATCAGCCCCAGCATTTT. The encoded protein is CASTVTSDSNQPQHF.

This chain joins TRBV18 and TRBJ2-3; 7 bases agree with TRBD2. The CDR3 extends over 16 amino acids. V lost 5 bases to trimming and J lost 2 bases; unmatched junction nucleotides: 10. CDR1 and CDR2 (germline): KGHSH, LQKENI. The CDR3 coding sequence is TGTGCCAGCTCAGGGACGGGCGGGAGCGACACAGATACGCAGTATTTT. This gives the protein CASSGTGGSDTDTQYF.

The CDR3 nucleotides are TGCGCCAGCAGCCAGGCCGACAGGGGGCGGAAGGGCTACACCTTC. Protein sequence: CASSQADRGRKGYTF. This chain uses TRBV4-3 with TRBJ1-2; TRBD1 aligns across 10 bases. The CDR3 has 15 residues. CDR1 and CDR2 (germline): LGHNA, YSLEER. The V gene end was trimmed by 3 bases and the J gene end by 8 bases; junction bases not matched to a gene: 9.

This rearrangement joins TRBV6-1 to TRBJ2-3, with D perhaps matching TRBD2 (6 bases). Germline CDR1 and CDR2: MNHNS and SASEGT. Trimming pared 0 bases from V and 0 bases from J, leaving 13 bases between. There are 17 residues in the CDR3. The CDR3 loop is CASSEANHAGSTDTQYF. CDR3 nucleotides: TGTGCCAGCAGTGAAGCCAACCACGCGGGGAGCACAGATACGCAGTATTTT.

The V and J genes are TRBV7-9 and TRBJ2-2; D is unresolved. The CDR3 covers 12 residues. Trimming took 3 bases from V and 2 from J, leaving 1 base between them. The germline CDR1 and CDR2 sequences are SEHNR and FQNEAQ (reference sequence). The CDR3 DNA is TGTGCCAGCAGCTTTAACACCGGGGAGCTGTTTTTT. Its translation is CASSFNTGELFF.